This entry is about one T cell receptor (beta chain). The junction does not match germline at one end; this may be a read error. cDNA came from around 0.54 to 1 ug RNA primed by random hexamers. TCRdb independently ran MiXCR on the immunoSEQ multiplex PCR reads; one entry per CDR3 protein. The sample holds about 160,000 distinct CDR3 sequences; just over 90% are singletons and the top ten take around 0.13%. The data originate from a study of CD8 T cells in Susac syndrome. Sequencing targeted TCR beta in blood CD8+ and CD4+ T cells. Age- and sex-matched healthy donors served as the control group. Negative magnetic isolation gave CD8+ and CD4+ cells; FACS enriched CD8+ TEMRA. The CDR3 has 13 amino acids. Germline loops: CDR1 SGHRS, CDR2 YFSETQ.

The sequence was collected from a human donor in good health. This chain links TRBV5-1 with TRBJ1-1; D gene ambiguous. The sample consisted of CD4+ T cells from PBMCs. CDR3 in DNA: TGCGCCAGCACCTTGGTTCCAACAAATGAAGCTTTCTTT. Translating it yields CASTLVPTNEAFF. The variable domain in full, completed from reference TRBV5-1 and TRBJ1-1, reads KAGVTQTPRYLIKTRGQQVTLSCSPISGHRSVSWYQQTPGQGLQFLFEYFSETQRNKGNFPGRFSGRQFSNSRSEMNVSTLELGDSALYLCASTLVPTNEAFFGQGTRLTVV.